This T cell receptor (beta chain) emerged from a study of cytomegalovirus exposure and HLA in healthy donors. General study points: TCR beta sequences reportedly predicted the HLA-A and HLA-B alleles of most subjects accurately.

V trimming: 1 base; J trimming: 3 bases; junction bases outside the gene matches: 5. The CDR3 extends over 16 amino acids. Germline CDR1 and CDR2: LGHNA and YNFKEQ. 60 Vbeta and 13 Jbeta primers were used in PCR. Here immunoSEQ multiplex PCR was the method, and the copy in TCRdb shows in-frame clones only, minus some. The sample has about 160,000 clones, approximately 80% seen once; the top ten hold roughly 10%. This clone showed up just a few times. Its antigen is currently unknown. The sample consisted of PBMCs. The chain combines TRBV4-2 with TRBJ2-3; the match to TRBD1 covers 9 bases. The sequence was collected from a man aged 18 to 29 in good health and CMV-seropositive. CDR3 coding DNA: TGTGCCAGCAGCCAAGCGACAGGGGGGGGGACAGATACGCAGTATTTT. Protein: CASSQATGGGTDTQYF.